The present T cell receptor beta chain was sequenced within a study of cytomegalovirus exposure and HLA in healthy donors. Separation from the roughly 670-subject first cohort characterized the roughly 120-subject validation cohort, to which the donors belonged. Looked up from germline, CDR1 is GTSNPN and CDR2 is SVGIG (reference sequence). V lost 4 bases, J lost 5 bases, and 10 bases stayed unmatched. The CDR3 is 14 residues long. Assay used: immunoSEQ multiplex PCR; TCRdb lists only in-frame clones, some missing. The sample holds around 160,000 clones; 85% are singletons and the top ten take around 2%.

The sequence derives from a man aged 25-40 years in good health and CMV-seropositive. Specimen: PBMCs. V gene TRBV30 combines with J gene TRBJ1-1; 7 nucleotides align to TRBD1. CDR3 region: CAWTPGQSGTEAFF. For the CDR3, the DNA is TGTGCCTGGACCCCGGGACAGTCGGGAACTGAAGCTTTCTTT.